The present T cell receptor beta chain was sequenced within a study of response to subunit inactivated influenza vaccine. General study results and limits: There was a suggestion from the authors that each seasonal influenza vaccination recruits few new T cells.

The V and J ends lost 6 bases and 3 bases respectively, with 13 bases between them. The CDR3 consists of 14 residues. This clonotype was seen only a few times. Its specificity is not known. TCRdb ran MiXCR on the RT-PCR reads and lists one entry per CDR3 protein. The table includes fewer than 700,000 distinct CDR3 sequences, 10% to 15% detected once. The TCR sequence derives from a man aged 50 or older who received an inactivated influenza vaccine. This chain connects TRBV12-3 or TRBV12-4 to TRBJ2-3; weak D call: TRBD2 (5 bases). The material sequenced was PBMCs from blood, taken 40 to 50 days after vaccination. The CDR3 is CASRAVSGTDTQYF. CDR3 nucleotide sequence: TGTGCCAGCAGGGCAGTATCGGGGACAGATACGCAGTATTTT.